This is a list of T cell receptor beta chains from one sample in a study of T cells after yellow fever vaccination. From the 5' RACE reads, TCRdb called clonotypes with MiXCR, one entry per CDR3 protein. The data hold about 320,000 distinct CDR3 sequences, with 9.5% to 15% observed a single time. This specimen was CD4+ T cells sorted from PBMCs, taken 15 days after the yellow fever booster vaccination. The receptors derive from a man younger than 35 who received the YFV17D yellow fever vaccine. The conserved cysteine and the conserved F or W are not part of the CDR3 here. The size of a clone is reported for some rows only, either as once, few or many, or as a class for expanded clones.

v_call clone_size cdr3_aa
TRBV20-1 few SARRHQETQY
TRBV7-9 few ATQSGEQY
TRBV20-1 . SALLARETQY
TRBV20-1 . SAPVGGFSYNEQF
TRBV5-1 few ASSLRAEHGYT
TRBV3-1 . ASSHWGSEASTDTQY
TRBV5-1 few ASSDRDRERYGYT
TRBV7-2 many ASSFSGPLTDTQY
TRBV4-1 few ASSQVGWTGLNTGELF
TRBV20-1 few SARGTGTIQNTQY
TRBV6-2/TRBV6-3 . ASRNDGRSTDTQY
TRBV18 many ASSPPSGGSETQY
TRBV3-1 few ASSQDWAGRLDTEAF
TRBV9 . ASSVVGGSRNEQF
TRBV10-3 many AISESTRDTQY
TRBV10-3 . ATEGFLGELF
TRBV27 . ASTQTPRGLTDTQY
TRBV7-2 . ASSLDYNSPLH
TRBV6-5 few ASSLQGAHQPQH
TRBV15 few ATSRDPGWGTEAF
TRBV7-6 few ASSSTYGGNNEQF
TRBV7-2 . ASSSDLRAPLH
TRBV7-2 few ASSPWDSRGYNEQF
TRBV20-1 few SARPPLTENTEAF
TRBV30 once AWSHDSLPNQPQH
TRBV7-2 few ASSSQSGGVSHTQF
TRBV4-3 few ASSQGGLYAPLH
TRBV4-1 . ASSRSGVWSYEQY
TRBV6-6 few ASERTGSGANVLT